The 4 T cell receptor beta chains in this list originate from one sample, sequenced in a study of T cells in Graves' hyperthyroidism and ophthalmopathy. Researchers took RNA transcripts and amplified the TCR beta CDR3 regions from them. HTBI primers were employed in a first-round RT-PCR of the TCR CDR3. Each CDR3 protein gets one entry after TCRdb re-called the multiplex PCR reads with MiXCR. The data show approximately 380,000 distinct CDR3 sequences, about 19% seen once. Sequenced input: blood. The receptors were gathered from a woman under 30 with Graves' hyperthyroidism.

The table lists this clonotype with many counts. The rearrangement links TRBV29-1 to TRBJ1-1, with TRBD1 matching over 7 bases. Germline values: CDR1 SQVTM, CDR2 ANQGSEA. V dropped 4 bases and J dropped 1; count of bases not matched to a gene: 3. The CDR3 covers 13 residues. CDR3 in amino acids: CSVAGQANTEAFF. The CDR3 coding sequence is TGCAGCGTTGCAGGACAGGCGAACACTGAAGCTTTCTTT.

The V gene is TRBV12-3 or TRBV12-4, the J gene TRBJ1-1, with D perhaps matching TRBD1 (5 bases). Trimming pared 6 bases from V and 4 bases from J, leaving 15 bases between. The CDR3 covers 14 residues. DNA for the CDR3: TGTGCCAGCAGAGGTGAGGGGCGCGGCACTGAAGCTTTCTTT. Residues: CASRGEGRGTEAFF.

This clonotype was recorded many times. V and J are TRBV11-2 and TRBJ2-2; 9 bases line up with TRBD1. This CDR3 is built from 16 residues. The germline V gene encodes CDR1 SGHAT and CDR2 FQNNGV. With V trimmed by 0 bases and J by 4 bases, 3 bases remained unmatched. The CDR3 loop is CASSLDQDRGTGELFF. The CDR3 nucleotides are TGTGCCAGCAGCTTAGATCAGGACAGGGGCACCGGGGAGCTGTTTTTT. Variable domain in full (rest from reference TRBV11-2 and TRBJ2-2): EAGVAQSPRYKIIEKRQSVAFWCNPISGHATLYWYQQILGQGPKLLIQFQNNGVVDDSQLPKDRFSAERLKGVDSTLKIQPAKLEDSAVYLCASSLDQDRGTGELFFGEGSRLTVL.

This clonotype was counted at least ten times. The genes are TRBV7-8 and TRBJ1-1, with D possibly being TRBD1 (5 bases). CDR3 size: 16 residues. Germline loops: CDR1 SGHVS, CDR2 FQNEAQ. Trimming removed 5 bases at V and 2 bases at J, with 18 bases between. The CDR3 sequence: CASSTNPGRRNTEAFF. DNA for the CDR3: TGTGCCAGCAGCACAAACCCAGGGAGGAGAAACACTGAAGCTTTCTTT.